These T cell receptor beta chains were read from a single sample in a study of cytomegalovirus exposure and HLA in healthy donors. Only in-frame clones appear in the TCRdb table, and some are missing; sequencing was by immunoSEQ multiplex PCR. The sample records roughly 200,000 clones, 75% to 90% being singletons. Sequencing was carried out using PBMCs. Receptors originate from a boy aged 5-17 years in good health and CMV-seronegative. CDR3s include the opening cysteine and the closing phenylalanine or tryptophan. D genes are given only for firm matches. Some rows mark clone size as missing; the rest say once, few, many or name a class of expanded clone.

V	D	J	length	size	DNA	CDR3
TRBV19	TRBD1	TRBJ1-2	15	once	TGTGCCAGTAGTATCCCCCGGGACAGGGGCTATGGCTACACCTTC	CASSIPRDRGYGYTF
TRBV9	TRBD2	TRBJ2-7	15	few	TGTGCCAGCAGCGCCGGTGGGACTAGCGGCTACGAGCAGTACTTC	CASSAGGTSGYEQYF
TRBV6-5	TRBD1	TRBJ2-7	15	-	TGTGCCAGCAGACCCGGGACAGGGGGCTCCTACGAGCAGTACTTC	CASRPGTGGSYEQYF
TRBV5-1	TRBD2	TRBJ2-5	16	-	TGCGCCAGCAGCTTGGGGCTAGCGGAGTACCAAGAGACCCAGTACTTC	CASSLGLAEYQETQYF
TRBV21-1	-	TRBJ1-4	19	-	TGTGCCAGCAGCAAAGAAGAAAAGGAGACAGGGGGAACTAATGAAAAACTGTTTTTT	CASSKEEKETGGTNEKLFF
TRBV20-1	-	TRBJ1-2	11	-	TGCAGTGCTAGCGGGGGCTATGGCTACACCTTC	CSASGGYGYTF
TRBV7-3	-	TRBJ1-1	14	-	TGTGCCAGCAGCTTAAGGGGGGGGGAAACTGAAGCTTTCTTT	CASSLRGGETEAFF
TRBV7-2	TRBD1	TRBJ1-3	15	-	TGTGCCAGCAGCAGGCAGGGGGCGCGAGGAAACACCATATATTTT	CASSRQGARGNTIYF
TRBV5-8	TRBD2	TRBJ2-1	14	-	TGTGCCAGCAGCTCACCACTAGCGGGAGGCATCCCGTTCTTC	CASSSPLAGGIPFF
TRBV4-2	TRBD2	TRBJ2-3	17	-	TGTGCCAGCAGCCAAGAGCCGGCGGGAGTGGGCACAGATACGCAGTATTTT	CASSQEPAGVGTDTQYF
TRBV30	TRBD1	TRBJ1-1	15	-	TGTGCCGGAAAACGGGACAGGGGTTTGAACACTGAAGCTTTCTTT	CAGKRDRGLNTEAFF
TRBV5-1	TRBD1	TRBJ2-4	14	-	TGCGCCAGCAGCACCGACAGGGGGGAAGACATTCAGTACTTC	CASSTDRGEDIQYF